The 31 T cell receptor beta chains below all came from one sample that was sequenced in a study of glioma-infiltrating T cells. The iRepertoire nested amplicon-rescue multiplex PCR amplified TCR alpha and beta CDR3s from RNA. MiXCR, run by TCRdb on the multiplex PCR reads, gives a single entry per CDR3 protein. The table records under 130,000 distinct CDR3 sequences, around 29% of them present only once. The sample consisted of glioma tissue, nonneoplastic brain tissue, or PBMCs (not recorded which). These receptors were collected from a human donor with low-grade glioma or glioblastoma, undergoing nonglioma brain surgery, or in good health (not recorded which).

The chain links TRBV5-4 to TRBJ2-5; TRBD1 matches 7 bases. CDR3 size: 14 residues. CDR1 SGHNT and CDR2 YYREEE come from the germline V gene (reference sequence). The V gene end was trimmed by 2 bases and the J gene end by 2 bases; junction bases not matched to a gene: 3. CDR3 DNA: TGTGCCAGCAGCTTCTGGGGACAGCAAGAGACCCAGTACTTC. Residues: CASSFWGQQETQYF.

At least ten counts were recorded for this clonotype. The gene calls are TRBV2 and TRBJ1-5; TRBD1 agrees at 7 bases. Germline V CDR1 and CDR2: SNHLY, FYNNEI. The ends lost 6 bases at V and 6 bases at J; junction bases unmatched: 8. CDR3 size: 14 residues. CDR3 sequence: CASRRTGGSQPQHF. The CDR3 DNA sequence: TGTGCCAGCAGGCGGACAGGAGGTAGTCAGCCCCAGCATTTT.

This rearrangement joins TRBV28 to TRBJ2-7, with D unclear. Germline V lookup: CDR1 MDHEN, CDR2 SYDVKM. This CDR3 has 14 amino acids. Trimming removed 9 bases from V and 0 bases from J, with 15 bases in between. CDR3 nucleotides: TGTGCCAGTAGCAAACCGGAACTCTCCTACGAGCAGTACTTC. Its translation is CASSKPELSYEQYF.

The chain links TRBV28 to TRBJ1-4; D gene ambiguous. The CDR3 is made up of 16 amino acids. Trimming pared 6 bases from V and 3 bases from J, leaving 17 bases between. CDR1 and CDR2 (germline): MDHEN, SYDVKM. CDR3 DNA: TGTGCCAGCAGCCCCCCTGATCCCGGTTCTAATGAAAAACTGTTTTTT. It codes for CASSPPDPGSNEKLFF.

Details on this clonotype: This CDR3 is missing its conserved last phenylalanine or tryptophan, likely due to a read error. This chain links TRBV7-2 with TRBJ1-2, with D maybe TRBD1 (5 bases). Germline V gene lookup returns CDR1 SGHTA and CDR2 FQGNSA. V was pared by 8 bases and J by 0 bases, with 10 bases between. This CDR3 region has 13 residues. In nucleotides, the CDR3 is TGTGCCAGCTCGGGGACCACTAACTATGGCTACACCATC. It codes for CASSGTTNYGYTI.

To note about this clonotype: A much larger clone differs from this one at a single base, so this may be a read error. The chain uses TRBV6-1 and TRBJ2-3, with 9 bases that match TRBD1. The CDR3 is 16 residues long. CDR1 is MNHNS, CDR2 SASEGT, per germline. This chain's CDR3 is CASSPGQGRSTDTRYF. CDR3 DNA sequence: TGTGCCAGCAGCCCAGGACAGGGGCGAAGCACAGATACGCGGTATTTT.

About this clonotype: Since a much larger clone is just one base distant, this may be a read error. The gene calls are TRBV4-1 and TRBJ2-1; D gene ambiguous. Germline V gene lookup returns CDR1 MGHRA and CDR2 YSYEKL. The CDR3 loop spans 12 amino acids. CDR3 loop: CASSQGRHEQLF. CDR3 in DNA: TGCGCCAGCAGCCAAGGGCGGCATGAGCAGCTCTTC.

This rearrangement joins TRBV12-3 or TRBV12-4 to TRBJ2-1, with unresolved D. This CDR3 is built from 15 residues. The ends were cut back, 5 bases at V and 0 bases at J, with 11 bases in the middle. CDR3 sequence (DNA): TGTGCCAGCAGTCTTGACGGAAGCTCCTACAATGAGCAGTTCTTC. Translating it yields CASSLDGSSYNEQFF.

This clonotype occurred many times. This chain uses TRBV7-2 with TRBJ2-3; 9 nucleotides match TRBD2. This CDR3 has 15 residues. V lost 4 bases to trimming and J lost 1 base; unmatched junction nucleotides: 3. The V gene's germline CDR1 is SGHTA and CDR2 FQGNSA. The CDR3 DNA follows: TGTGCCAGCAGCTCCGTAGCGGGGGGCACAGATACGCAGTATTTT. Protein: CASSSVAGGTDTQYF. Full variable domain (remainder filled in from reference TRBV7-2 and TRBJ2-3): GAGVSQSPSNKVTEKGKDVELRCDPISGHTALYWYRQSLGQGLEFLIYFQGNSAPDKSGLPSDRFSAERTGGSVSTLTIQRTQQEDSAVYLCASSSVAGGTDTQYFGPGTRLTVL.

In its sample, this clonotype was seen a few times. The chain couples TRBV6-1 to TRBJ2-3; 7 nucleotides align to TRBD2. This CDR3 is built from 16 residues. Per germline, CDR1 MNHNS and CDR2 SASEGT. Trimming removed 6 bases from V and 2 bases from J; junction bases left unmatched: 11. The CDR3 sequence: CASSPPPSGVTDTQYF. In nucleotides, the CDR3 is TGTGCCAGCAGCCCACCCCCAAGCGGGGTCACAGATACGCAGTATTTT.

This clonotype was observed many times. The chain recombines TRBV6-1 with TRBJ1-2; possible D gene TRBD1, 5 bases. The length of the CDR3 is 16 residues. Germline V gives CDR1 MNHNS, CDR2 SASEGT. V dropped 7 bases and J dropped 6 bases, with 24 bases sitting between them. For the CDR3, the DNA is TGTGCCAGCACCAACTCAGGCGGTGAATGGGACCATGGCTACACCTTC. The encoded protein is CASTNSGGEWDHGYTF.

This clonotype was detected many times. The genes are TRBV19 and TRBJ1-5; D gene ambiguous. The V end lost 5 bases, the J end lost 6 bases, and 8 bases lay between the germline ends. CDR1 and CDR2 from the germline V gene are LNHDA and SQIVND (reference sequence). The CDR3 runs to 12 residues. DNA for the CDR3: TGTGCCAGTAGTCCTCTGGGTCAGCCCCAGCATTTT. It encodes CASSPLGQPQHF.

This clonotype was observed a handful of times. The rearrangement joins TRBV5-1 to TRBJ2-3; D possibly corresponds to TRBD2 (6 bases). Germline V gene sequence: CDR1 SGHRS, CDR2 YFSETQ. The ends were cut back, 2 bases at V and 3 bases at J, with 16 bases in the middle. CDR3 length: 16 residues. In DNA, the CDR3 is TGCGCCAGCAGCTTCTCCTCGGGGGTGCGGACAGATACGCAGTATTTT. Translated: CASSFSSGVRTDTQYF.

Regarding this clonotype: A read error may explain this, as a much larger clone is one base away. No DNA is shown, since the ends of the CDR3 on it are uncertain; the CDR3 is the one TCRdb lists. The rearrangement joins TRBV2 to TRBJ1-2; TRBD1, the table's D call, was not compared with the DNA. Germline CDR1 reads SNHLY; CDR2 reads FYNNEI. The CDR3 is 13 residues long, ends included. CDR3 in amino acids: CASSVGTGTGHTF.

This clonotype was counted many times. The rearrangement links TRBV7-2 to TRBJ2-3; 14 bases are shared with TRBD2. The CDR3 extends over 16 amino acids. Germline V gene sequence: CDR1 SGHTA, CDR2 FQGNSA. With V trimmed by 5 bases and J by 6 bases, 7 bases remained unmatched. The CDR3 DNA reads TGTGCCAGCAGCCCAAGACTAGCGGGGGGGCTGGATACGCAGTATTTT. Its translation is CASSPRLAGGLDTQYF.

As regards this clonotype: This could be a read error, since a much larger clone is one nucleotide away. V usage is TRBV20-1 and J usage is TRBJ1-1, with TRBD1 as a possible D gene (6 bases). The CDR3 covers 12 residues. Per germline, CDR1 DFQATT and CDR2 SNEGSKA (reference sequence). With 6 bases removed from V and 4 bases from J, the gap between germline ends came to 12 bases. The CDR3 spells CSALSGATEAFF. As DNA, the CDR3 is TGCAGTGCATTGTCGGGGGCCACTGAAGCTTTCTTT.

As to this clonotype: An end of the junction differs from the germline gene, which may be a read error. The chain combines TRBV5-5 with TRBJ1-1; no definite D call. The CDR3 sequence is 15 residues long. Germline-derived CDR1 and CDR2 are SGHKS and YYEKEE (reference sequence). CDR3 bases: TGTGCCAGCAGCTTGATGGGCCGCCCGAACACTGAAGATTTCTTT. Its translation: CASSLMGRPNTEDFF.

This sequence joins TRBV18 and TRBJ2-3; D unclear. There are 12 residues in the CDR3. The germline V gene encodes CDR1 KGHSH and CDR2 LQKENI. V was cut by 7 bases and J by 3 bases, with 8 bases left in between. CDR3 protein: CASLPVTDTQYF. DNA for the CDR3: TGTGCCAGCTTACCGGTAACAGATACGCAGTATTTT.

The V gene is TRBV4-2, the J gene TRBJ2-1, with 8 bases fitting TRBD2. This CDR3 region has 16 residues. Per germline, CDR1 LGHNA and CDR2 YNFKEQ. V shed 2 bases and J 2 bases; nucleotides not matched to a gene: 5. In nucleotides, the CDR3 is TGTGCCAGCAGCCAACACGCGGGGGGAGCCTACAATGAGCAGTTCTTC. Translation: CASSQHAGGAYNEQFF.

This chain joins TRBV28 and TRBJ1-3; 9 nucleotides agree with TRBD1. The CDR3 length is 14 residues. From germline, CDR1 is MDHEN and CDR2 SYDVKM. After removal of 6 bases from V and 5 bases from J, the junction contained 5 bases not matched to a gene. The CDR3 sequence is CASSLDRGRNTIYF. The CDR3 DNA reads TGTGCCAGCAGCTTGGACAGGGGAAGAAACACCATATATTTT.

A note on this clonotype: Since a much larger clone is just one base distant, this may be a read error. V gene TRBV25-1 combines with J gene TRBJ1-2; D is perhaps TRBD1 (6 bases). This CDR3 is 13 amino acids long. Per germline, CDR1 MGHDK and CDR2 SYGVNS. V was clipped by 6 bases and J by 5 bases, with 13 bases between them. The DNA for the CDR3 is TGTGCCAGCAGCGACAGGAATCTTTATGGCTACACCTTC. Translated: CASSDRNLYGYTF.

This clonotype occurred many times. The rearrangement joins TRBV6-1 to TRBJ1-2; 8 nucleotides agree with TRBD1. The ends lost 5 bases at V and 7 bases at J; junction bases unmatched: 3. CDR3 length: 12 amino acids. CDR1 is MNHNS, CDR2 SASEGT, per germline. This CDR3 reads CASSYQGAGYTF. Written as DNA, the CDR3 is TGTGCCAGCAGTTATCAGGGGGCTGGCTACACCTTC.

The chain uses TRBV7-8 and TRBJ2-2, with 7 positions matching TRBD1. Germline V gene sequence: CDR1 SGHVS, CDR2 FQNEAQ. Unmatched junction bases numbered 8, after V lost 5 bases and J lost 2 bases. The CDR3 is made up of 16 amino acids. The CDR3: CASSPRQGLNTGELFF. CDR3 DNA sequence: TGTGCCAGCAGCCCGCGACAGGGTTTAAACACCGGGGAGCTGTTTTTT. Using reference TRBV7-8 and TRBJ2-2 for the parts outside the CDR3, the full variable domain is GAGVSQSPRYKVAKRGQDVALRCDPISGHVSLFWYQQALGQGPEFLTYFQNEAQLDKSGLPSDRFFAERPEGSVSTLKIQRTQQEDSAVYLCASSPRQGLNTGELFFGEGSRLTVL.

In the case of this clonotype: A read error may be the cause here, since a much bigger clone is one base away. The chain uses TRBV28 and TRBJ1-1; D not resolved. The CDR3 contains 14 residues. Per germline, CDR1 MDHEN and CDR2 SYDVKM. V was clipped by 11 bases and J by 4 bases, with 20 bases between them. The CDR3 protein is CAGKAVTLSTEAFF. The CDR3 region has the DNA TGTGCCGGGAAAGCCGTGACCCTAAGCACTGAAGCTTTCTTT.

This clonotype was seen repeatedly, ten times or more. The gene calls are TRBV6-1 and TRBJ1-1; TRBD1 matches 7 bases. CDR1 MNHNS and CDR2 SASEGT come from the germline V gene. This CDR3 has 13 amino acids. The V and J ends lost 10 bases and 1 base, in that order; junction bases with no gene match: 6. CDR3 sequence: CATRGTANTEAFF. In DNA form, the CDR3 reads TGTGCCACCAGGGGGACAGCGAACACTGAAGCTTTCTTT.

V usage is TRBV11-1 and J usage is TRBJ2-1, with 9 bases identical to TRBD2. The CDR3 is made up of 17 amino acids. Germline CDR1 reads SGHAT; CDR2 reads FQDESV (reference sequence). The V gene end was trimmed by 5 bases and the J gene end by 0 bases; junction bases not matched to a gene: 8. CDR3 nucleotides: TGTGCCAGCAGCCTGAGCGGGGGGCGTAGCTCCTACAATGAGCAGTTCTTC. Translation: CASSLSGGRSSYNEQFF.

About this clonotype itself: Lacking the conserved final phenylalanine or tryptophan, this CDR3 likely reflects a read error. The CDR3 is CASSLVLVGGQYL. CDR3 DNA: TGTGCCAGCAGTTTAGTCTTGGTAGGGGGGCAGTACCTC. The J gene is TRBJ2-7, the V gene TRBV12-3 or TRBV12-4; TRBD1 is a possible D gene (6 bases). V dropped 1 base and J dropped 9 bases, with 13 bases sitting between them. The length of the CDR3 is 13 residues.

By share, this clonotype ranks as large. The chain couples TRBV7-9 to TRBJ1-5; D is undetermined. Trimming stripped 1 base from V and 8 bases from J, with 12 bases between. This CDR3 has 14 amino acids. The germline V gene has CDR1 SEHNR and CDR2 FQNEAQ (reference sequence). The CDR3 sequence is CASSLGFSSEPQHF. In DNA, the CDR3 is TGTGCCAGCAGCTTAGGGTTCAGCAGTGAGCCCCAGCATTTT.

This clonotype was found many times. This chain links TRBV7-2 with TRBJ2-5; possible D gene TRBD1, 6 bases. CDR3 length: 12 amino acids. Germline CDR1 SGHTA, CDR2 FQGNSA. The V end was cut by 4 bases, the J end by 5 bases, with 8 bases between. The DNA of the CDR3 is TGTGCCAGCAGCTCTACAGGGGAGACCCAGTACTTC. It yields the protein CASSSTGETQYF.

For this clonotype: A much larger clone is a single base away; this may be a read error. The V gene is TRBV20-1, the J gene TRBJ1-5; TRBD1 might be the D (5 bases). The germline CDR1 and CDR2 sequences are DFQATT and SNEGSKA (reference sequence). Between the trimmed V and J ends, which lost 6 bases and 7 bases, there was a span of 13 bases. This CDR3 contains 12 residues. The CDR3 region has the DNA TGCAGTGCCCATGACAGTCCCCAGCCCCAGCATTTT. This sequence encodes CSAHDSPQPQHF.

Note on this clonotype: Relative to the germline gene, one junction end is altered; a read error may explain this. CDR3 coding DNA: TGTGCCAGCAGACTTGGGGATTCACACCTCCACTTC. Its protein product is CASRLGDSHLHF. V usage is TRBV6-5 and J usage is TRBJ2-7; D is unclear. Germline V gene sequence: CDR1 MNHEY, CDR2 SVGAGI. This CDR3 contains 12 residues.